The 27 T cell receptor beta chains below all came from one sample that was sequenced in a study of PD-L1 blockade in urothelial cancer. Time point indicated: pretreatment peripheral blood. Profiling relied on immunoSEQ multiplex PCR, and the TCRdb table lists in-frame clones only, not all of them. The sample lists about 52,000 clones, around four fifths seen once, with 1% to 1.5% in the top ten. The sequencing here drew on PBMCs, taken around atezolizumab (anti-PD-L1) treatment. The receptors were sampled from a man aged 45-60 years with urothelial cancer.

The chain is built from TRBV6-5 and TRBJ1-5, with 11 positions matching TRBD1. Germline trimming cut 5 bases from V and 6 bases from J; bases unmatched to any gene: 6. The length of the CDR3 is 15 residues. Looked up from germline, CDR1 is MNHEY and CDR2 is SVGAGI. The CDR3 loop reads CASSLGQGASQPQHF. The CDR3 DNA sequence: TGTGCCAGCAGTCTTGGACAGGGGGCGAGTCAGCCCCAGCATTTT.

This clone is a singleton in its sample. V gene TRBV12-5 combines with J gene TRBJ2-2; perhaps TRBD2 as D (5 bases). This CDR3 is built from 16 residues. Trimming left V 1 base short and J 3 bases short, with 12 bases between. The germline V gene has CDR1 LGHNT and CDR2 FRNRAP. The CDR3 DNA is TGTGCTAGTGGTTTGGGCCTCTTCGGGGACACCGGGGAGCTGTTTTTT. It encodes CASGLGLFGDTGELFF.

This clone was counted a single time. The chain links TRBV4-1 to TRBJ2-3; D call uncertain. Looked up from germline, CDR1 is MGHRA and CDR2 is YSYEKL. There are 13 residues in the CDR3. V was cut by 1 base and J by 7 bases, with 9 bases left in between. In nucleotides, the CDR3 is TGCGCCAGCAGCCAAGCTATACTGAATACGCAGTATTTT. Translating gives CASSQAILNTQYF.

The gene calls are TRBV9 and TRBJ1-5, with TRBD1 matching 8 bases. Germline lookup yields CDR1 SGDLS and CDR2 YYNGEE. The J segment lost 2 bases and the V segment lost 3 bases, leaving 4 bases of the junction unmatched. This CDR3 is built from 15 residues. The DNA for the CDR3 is TGTGCCAGCAGCGCACAGGACAGGGGCAATCAGCCCCAGCATTTT. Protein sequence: CASSAQDRGNQPQHF. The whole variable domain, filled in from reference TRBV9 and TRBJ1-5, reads DSGVTQTPKHLITATGQRVTLRCSPRSGDLSVYWYQQSLDQGLQFLIQYYNGEERAKGNILERFSAQQFPDLHSELNLSSLELGDSALYFCASSAQDRGNQPQHFGDGTRLSIL.

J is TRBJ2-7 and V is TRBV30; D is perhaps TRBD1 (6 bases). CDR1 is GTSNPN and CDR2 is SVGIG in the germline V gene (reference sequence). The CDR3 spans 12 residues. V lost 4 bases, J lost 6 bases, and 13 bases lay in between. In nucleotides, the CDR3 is TGTGCCTGGACCAAACAGGGATCCGAGCAGTACTTC. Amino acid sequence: CAWTKQGSEQYF.

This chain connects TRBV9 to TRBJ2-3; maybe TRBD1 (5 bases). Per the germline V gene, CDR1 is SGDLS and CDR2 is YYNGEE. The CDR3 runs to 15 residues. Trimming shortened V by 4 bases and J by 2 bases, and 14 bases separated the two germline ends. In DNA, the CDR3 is TGTGCCAGCAGCCTATTGAACAGGCACACAGATACGCAGTATTTT. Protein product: CASSLLNRHTDTQYF.

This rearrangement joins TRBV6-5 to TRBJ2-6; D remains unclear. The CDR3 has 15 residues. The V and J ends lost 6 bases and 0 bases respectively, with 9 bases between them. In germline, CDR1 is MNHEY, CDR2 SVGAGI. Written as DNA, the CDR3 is TGTGCCAGCAGGTCACAGATCTCTGGGGCCAACGTCCTGACTTTC. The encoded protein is CASRSQISGANVLTF.

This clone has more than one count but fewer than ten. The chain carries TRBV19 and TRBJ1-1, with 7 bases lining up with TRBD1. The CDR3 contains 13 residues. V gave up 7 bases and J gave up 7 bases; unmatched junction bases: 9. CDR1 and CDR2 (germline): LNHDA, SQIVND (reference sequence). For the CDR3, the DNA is TGTGCCAGTACCAAGTTAGCAGGGGGTGAAGCTTTCTTT. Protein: CASTKLAGGEAFF.

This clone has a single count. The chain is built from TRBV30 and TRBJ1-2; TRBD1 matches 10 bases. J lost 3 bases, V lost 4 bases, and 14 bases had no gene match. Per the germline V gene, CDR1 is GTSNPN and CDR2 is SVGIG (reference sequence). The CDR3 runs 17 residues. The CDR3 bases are TGTGCCTGGATTGGGGGCGGACAGGGGGGAATAGACTATGGCTACACCTTC. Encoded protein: CAWIGGGQGGIDYGYTF. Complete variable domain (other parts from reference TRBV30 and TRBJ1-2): SQTIHQWPATLVQPVGSPLSLECTVEGTSNPNLYWYRQAAGRGLQLLFYSVGIGQISSEVPQNLSASRPQDRQFILSSKKLLLSDSGFYLCAWIGGGQGGIDYGYTFGSGTRLTVV.

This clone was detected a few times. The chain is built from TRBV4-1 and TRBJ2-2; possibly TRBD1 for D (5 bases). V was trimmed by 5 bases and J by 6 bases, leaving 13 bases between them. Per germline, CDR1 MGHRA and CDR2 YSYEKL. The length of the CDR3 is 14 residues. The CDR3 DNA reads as TGCGCCAGCAGCGGCAATAGGGGATCCGGGGAGCTGTTTTTT. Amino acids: CASSGNRGSGELFF.

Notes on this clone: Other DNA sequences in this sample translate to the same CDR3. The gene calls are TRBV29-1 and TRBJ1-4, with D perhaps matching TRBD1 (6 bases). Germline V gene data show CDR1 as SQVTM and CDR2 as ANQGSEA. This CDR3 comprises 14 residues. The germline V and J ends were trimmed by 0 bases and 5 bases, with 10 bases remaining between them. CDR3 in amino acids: CSVEDGTGNEKLFF. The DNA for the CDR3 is TGCAGCGTTGAAGATGGAACAGGGAATGAAAAACTGTTTTTT.

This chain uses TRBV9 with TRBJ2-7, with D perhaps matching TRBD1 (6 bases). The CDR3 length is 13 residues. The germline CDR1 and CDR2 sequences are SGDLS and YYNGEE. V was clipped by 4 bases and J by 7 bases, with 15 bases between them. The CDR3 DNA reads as TGTGCCAGCAGCTTTCCAGGGGCTCGGGAGCAGTACTTC. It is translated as CASSFPGAREQYF.

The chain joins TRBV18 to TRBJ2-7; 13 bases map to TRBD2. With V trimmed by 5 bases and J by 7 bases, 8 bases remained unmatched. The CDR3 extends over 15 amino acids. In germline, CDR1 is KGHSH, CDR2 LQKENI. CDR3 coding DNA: TGTGCCAGCTCAGCTTCCGGACTAGCGGGGGTTGAGCAGTACTTC. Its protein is CASSASGLAGVEQYF.

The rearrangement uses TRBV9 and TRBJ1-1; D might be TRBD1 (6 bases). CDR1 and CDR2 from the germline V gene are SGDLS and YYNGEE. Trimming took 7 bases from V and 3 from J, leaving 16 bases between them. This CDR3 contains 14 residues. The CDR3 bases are TGTGCCAGCTCCCCAGGGGTGGTGCACACTGAAGCTTTCTTT. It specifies CASSPGVVHTEAFF.

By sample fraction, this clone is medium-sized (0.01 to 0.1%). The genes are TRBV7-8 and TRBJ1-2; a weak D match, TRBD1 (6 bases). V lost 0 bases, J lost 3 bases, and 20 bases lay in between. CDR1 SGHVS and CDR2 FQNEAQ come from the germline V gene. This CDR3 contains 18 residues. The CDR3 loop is CASSLAVGGPTGHYGYTF. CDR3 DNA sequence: TGTGCCAGCAGCTTAGCAGTGGGGGGGCCCACAGGGCACTATGGCTACACCTTC.

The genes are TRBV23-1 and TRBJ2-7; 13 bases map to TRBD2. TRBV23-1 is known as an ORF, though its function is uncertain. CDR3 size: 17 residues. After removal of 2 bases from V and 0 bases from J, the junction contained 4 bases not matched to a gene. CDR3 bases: TGCGCCAGCAGTCAAACTAGCGGGAGGGGAATCTCCTACGAGCAGTACTTC. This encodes CASSQTSGRGISYEQYF.

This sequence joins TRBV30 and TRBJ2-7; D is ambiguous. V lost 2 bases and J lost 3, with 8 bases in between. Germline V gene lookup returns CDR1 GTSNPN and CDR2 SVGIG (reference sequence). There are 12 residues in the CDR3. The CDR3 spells CAWSHTGYEQYF. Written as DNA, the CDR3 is TGTGCCTGGAGTCACACGGGCTACGAGCAGTACTTC.

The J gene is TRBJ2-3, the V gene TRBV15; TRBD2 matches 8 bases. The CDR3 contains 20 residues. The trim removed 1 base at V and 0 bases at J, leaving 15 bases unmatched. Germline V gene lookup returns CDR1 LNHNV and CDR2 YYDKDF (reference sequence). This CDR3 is CATSRVVAGTLDSSTDTQYF. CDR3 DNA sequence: TGTGCCACCAGCAGAGTTGTAGCGGGGACGCTAGACTCTAGCACAGATACGCAGTATTTT. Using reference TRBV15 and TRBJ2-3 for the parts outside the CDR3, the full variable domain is DAMVIQNPRYQVTQFGKPVTLSCSQTLNHNVMYWYQQKSSQAPKLLFHYYDKDFNNEADTPDNFQSRRPNTSFCFLDIRSPGLGDTAMYLCATSRVVAGTLDSSTDTQYFGPGTRLTVL.

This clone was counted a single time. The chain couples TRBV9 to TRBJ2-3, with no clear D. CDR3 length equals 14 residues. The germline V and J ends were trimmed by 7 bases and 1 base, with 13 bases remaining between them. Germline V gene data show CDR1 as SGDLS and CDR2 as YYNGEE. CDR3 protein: CASPDRSGTDTQYF. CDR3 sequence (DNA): TGTGCCAGCCCCGACCGGAGTGGCACAGATACGCAGTATTTT.

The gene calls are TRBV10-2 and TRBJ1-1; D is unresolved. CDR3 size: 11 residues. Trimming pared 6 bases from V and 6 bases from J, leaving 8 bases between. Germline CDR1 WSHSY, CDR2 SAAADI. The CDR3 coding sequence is TGCGCCAGCAGGTTGAGCGCTGAAGCTTTCTTT. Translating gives CASRLSAEAFF.

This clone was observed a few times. DNA of the CDR3: TGCGCCAGCAGCGAACTGACTAGCGGGAGATCGGGGGAGCAGTACTTC. It yields the protein CASSELTSGRSGEQYF. The chain couples TRBV5-1 to TRBJ2-7; 12 bases line up with TRBD2. The CDR3 extends over 16 amino acids. CDR1 and CDR2 from the germline V gene are SGHRS and YFSETQ. V lost 4 bases and J lost 7; bases outside the gene matches: 12.

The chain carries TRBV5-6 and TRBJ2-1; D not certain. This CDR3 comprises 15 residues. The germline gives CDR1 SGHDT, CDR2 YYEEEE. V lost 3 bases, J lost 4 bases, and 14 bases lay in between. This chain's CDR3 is CASSSSPNDYNEQFF. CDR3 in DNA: TGTGCCAGCAGCTCGAGCCCAAATGATTACAATGAGCAGTTCTTC.

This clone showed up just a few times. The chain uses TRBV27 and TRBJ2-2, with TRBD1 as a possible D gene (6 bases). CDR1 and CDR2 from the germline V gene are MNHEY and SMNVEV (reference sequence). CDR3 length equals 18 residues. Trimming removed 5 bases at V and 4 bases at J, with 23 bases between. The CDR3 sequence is CASSPRRTAPRPTGELFF. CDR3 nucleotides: TGTGCCAGCAGTCCACGACGGACAGCGCCTAGACCCACCGGGGAGCTGTTTTTT.

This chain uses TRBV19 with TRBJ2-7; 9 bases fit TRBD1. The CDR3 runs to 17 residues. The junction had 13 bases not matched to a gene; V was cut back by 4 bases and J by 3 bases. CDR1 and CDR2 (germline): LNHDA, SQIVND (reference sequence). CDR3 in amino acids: CASSTYSRPGQGYEQYF. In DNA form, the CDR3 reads TGTGCCAGTAGTACTTACTCCCGGCCGGGACAGGGCTACGAGCAGTACTTC.

In nucleotides, the CDR3 is TGCGCCAGCAGCTGGAAGGGACAGAGCTCCTACGAGCAGTACTTC. This sequence encodes CASSWKGQSSYEQYF. The chain uses TRBV5-1 and TRBJ2-7; TRBD1 aligns across 7 bases. Germline V CDR1 and CDR2: SGHRS, YFSETQ. V trimming: 3 bases; J trimming: 0 bases; junction bases outside the gene matches: 6. There are 15 residues in the CDR3.

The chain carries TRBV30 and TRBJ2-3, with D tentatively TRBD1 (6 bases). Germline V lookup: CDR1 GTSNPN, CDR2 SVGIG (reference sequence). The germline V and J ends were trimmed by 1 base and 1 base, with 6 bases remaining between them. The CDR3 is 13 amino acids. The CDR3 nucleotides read TGTGCCTGGAGTGGGACAGGCACAGATACGCAGTATTTT. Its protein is CAWSGTGTDTQYF.

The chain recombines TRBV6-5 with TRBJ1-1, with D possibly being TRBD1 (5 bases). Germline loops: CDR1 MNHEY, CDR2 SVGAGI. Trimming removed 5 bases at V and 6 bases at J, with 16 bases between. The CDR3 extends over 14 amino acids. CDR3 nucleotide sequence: TGTGCCAGCAGTCGCTCCAATCAGGGTTCTGAAGCTTTCTTT. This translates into CASSRSNQGSEAFF.